The rows below give T cell receptor beta chains drawn from one sample of a study of shared clonotypes between healthy human individuals. Clones were sequenced by immunoSEQ multiplex PCR, and TCRdb holds only the in-frame ones, with some missing. The table lists some 630,000 clones, roughly 70% of them singletons. Sequencing was done on a sample of memory CD4+ T cells sorted from blood. These receptors all come from a woman aged 25 to 39 in good health. The CDR3 runs from the conserved cysteine through the conserved F or W. A D gene is named only where the DNA matches it firmly. A row's size may be missing; if present it is once, few, many or a size class.

TRBJ2-1	TRBD2	TRBV7-8	.	CASRAGGRFNEQFF	TGTGCCAGCAGAGCGGGGGGGAGGTTCAATGAGCAGTTCTTC
TRBJ2-3	TRBD1	TRBV7-2	once	CASRYGTGSGDTQYF	TGTGCCAGCAGATACGGGACAGGGAGCGGAGATACGCAGTATTTT
TRBJ1-1	.	TRBV7-2	.	CASSPQRDTEAFF	TGTGCCAGCAGCCCTCAAAGGGACACTGAAGCTTTCTTT
TRBJ2-7	TRBD1	TRBV4-1	.	CASSHQGASAREQYF	TGCGCCAGCAGCCACCAGGGGGCCTCGGCTCGCGAGCAGTACTTC
TRBJ1-1	.	TRBV23-1	.	CASSQGQNTEAFF	TGCGCCAGCAGTCAAGGGCAGAACACTGAAGCTTTCTTT
TRBJ2-1	TRBD2	TRBV7-2	many	CASSLEGTSGRFYNEQFF	TGTGCCAGCAGCTTAGAGGGGACTAGCGGGAGGTTTTACAATGAGCAGTTCTTC
TRBJ1-1	.	TRBV2	.	CASRRGAGTEAFF	TGTGCCAGCCGGCGGGGGGCCGGAACTGAAGCTTTCTTT
TRBJ2-3	.	TRBV4-1	.	CASSHIGDTQYF	TGCGCCAGCAGCCATATAGGAGATACGCAGTATTTT
TRBJ1-5	.	TRBV27	.	CASSLSFISNQPQHF	TGTGCCAGCAGTTTATCCTTCATTAGCAATCAGCCCCAGCATTTT
TRBJ1-4	.	TRBV4-2	many	CASSRPGPGGEKLFF	TGTGCCAGCAGCCGACCAGGACCGGGTGGTGAAAAACTGTTTTTT
TRBJ2-3	.	TRBV19	.	CASNQGRTDTQYF	TGTGCCAGCAATCAGGGGAGAACAGATACGCAGTATTTT
TRBJ2-5	TRBD1	TRBV5-1	.	CASSPQPGQKETQYF	TGCGCCAGCAGCCCCCAACCGGGACAGAAAGAGACCCAGTACTTC
TRBJ1-1	.	TRBV6-1	.	CASSEMVRIGGAFF	TGTGCCAGCAGTGAAATGGTGCGGATAGGGGGAGCTTTCTTT
TRBJ1-4	.	TRBV29-1	.	CSGGQPNEKLFF	TGCAGCGGCGGGCAGCCGAATGAAAAACTGTTTTTT
TRBJ2-7	.	TRBV28	.	CASSLGGRVYEQYF	TGTGCCAGCAGTTTAGGGGGCCGGGTCTACGAGCAGTACTTC
TRBJ1-1	.	TRBV18	.	CASSPLAEKNTEAFF	TGTGCCAGCTCACCATTGGCGGAGAAGAACACTGAAGCTTTCTTT
TRBJ2-2	.	TRBV19	.	CASSRRDIEPGELFF	TGTGCCAGTAGTAGGCGAGACATTGAGCCCGGGGAGCTGTTTTTT
TRBJ2-7	.	TRBV7-9	.	CASSLGTVTIYEQYF	TGTGCCAGCAGCTTAGGGACAGTCACCATTTACGAGCAGTACTTC
TRBJ2-7	.	TRBV28	few	CASRTGGYEQYF	TGTGCCAGCAGAACCGGAGGGTACGAGCAGTACTTC
TRBJ1-2	.	TRBV9	.	CASSTQGLKGYTF	TGTGCCAGCAGCACCCAGGGTCTGAAGGGCTACACCTTC
TRBJ2-3	.	TRBV27	.	CASRRGSTDTQYF	TGTGCCAGCAGAAGGGGCAGCACAGATACGCAGTATTTT
TRBJ1-2	.	TRBV6-5	.	CASRLDRNYGYTF	TGTGCCAGCAGACTCGACAGAAACTATGGCTACACCTTC
TRBJ2-3	.	TRBV9	.	CASSAGTLSRSSTDTQYF	TGTGCCAGCAGCGCCGGGACACTTTCACGTTCTTCCACAGATACGCAGTATTTT
TRBJ2-1	TRBD2	TRBV15	.	CATSRDGTSGTQGNYNEQFF	TGTGCCACCAGCAGAGATGGAACTAGCGGGACCCAGGGGAACTACAATGAGCAGTTCTTC
TRBJ2-7	.	TRBV2	.	CATADGDYEQYF	TGTGCCACCGCCGACGGAGACTACGAGCAGTACTTC
TRBJ2-7	TRBD2	TRBV27	.	CASSPLAGVLYEQYF	TGTGCCAGCAGCCCACTAGCGGGAGTACTCTACGAGCAGTACTTC
TRBJ2-2	.	TRBV2	.	CASSPEEGGPGELFF	TGTGCCAGCAGTCCCGAGGAGGGAGGCCCCGGGGAGCTGTTTTTT
TRBJ2-3	TRBD2	TRBV18	once	CASSPRRERTDTQYF	TGTGCCAGCTCACCAAGGCGGGAGCGGACAGATACGCAGTATTTT